Listed below are T cell receptor beta chains from one sample, sequenced in a study of PD-L1 blockade in urothelial cancer. Only in-frame clones appear in the TCRdb table, and some are missing; sequencing was by immunoSEQ multiplex PCR. Of 45,000 to 55,000 clones in the sample, 79% were seen once. The source material was PBMCs, sampled around atezolizumab (anti-PD-L1) treatment. The receptor set was obtained from a man between 65 and 85 years old with urothelial cancer. Each CDR3 is given with its conserved first and last residue. The D gene is left open where the match is weak. Clone size is shown for a subset of rows, as once, few, many or a class of expanded clone.

D | J | size | V | length | CDR3 | DNA
. | TRBJ1-1 | . | TRBV20-1 | 11 | CSAKDTPEAFF | TGCAGTGCAAAGGACACCCCTGAAGCTTTCTTT
TRBD1 | TRBJ2-7 | . | TRBV6-5 | 15 | CASSYSRGHSYEQYF | TGTGCCAGCAGTTACTCGAGGGGGCACTCCTACGAGCAGTACTTC
. | TRBJ1-5 | . | TRBV18 | 12 | CASRQADQPQHF | TGTGCCAGCCGACAGGCCGATCAGCCCCAGCATTTT
. | TRBJ2-4 | few | TRBV4-1 | 16 | CASSQHRTMGKNIQYF | TGCGCCAGCAGTCAACATCGGACAATGGGCAAAAACATTCAGTACTTC
TRBD2 | TRBJ2-1 | . | TRBV28 | 16 | CASSLLASGSRNEQFF | TGTGCCAGCAGTTTACTGGCCAGCGGGAGTCGTAATGAGCAGTTCTTC
. | TRBJ1-2 | . | TRBV10-1 | 13 | CASSDSANYGYTF | TGCGCCAGCAGTGATAGTGCTAACTATGGCTACACCTTC
. | TRBJ2-5 | . | TRBV5-4 | 13 | CASTLGQQETQYF | TGTGCCAGCACCTTGGGACAACAAGAGACCCAGTACTTC
TRBD1 | TRBJ2-5 | few | TRBV7-2 | 14 | CASSLGTGRETQYF | TGTGCCAGCAGCTTAGGGACAGGGCGGGAGACCCAGTACTTC
TRBD1 | TRBJ1-2 | . | TRBV5-1 | 17 | CASSLDGRGFRFYGYTF | TGCGCCAGCAGCTTGGATGGCAGGGGGTTTAGATTCTATGGCTACACCTTC
. | TRBJ2-7 | . | TRBV30 | 17 | CAWSSNSLAPKGYEQYF | TGTGCCTGGAGCTCAAACTCCCTAGCGCCCAAAGGCTACGAGCAGTACTTC
TRBD1 | TRBJ1-5 | . | TRBV27 | 14 | CASSLQGANQPQHF | TGTGCCAGCAGTCTACAGGGGGCGAATCAGCCCCAGCATTTT
TRBD1 | TRBJ1-1 | . | TRBV2 | 13 | CASRGQRNTEAFF | TGTGCCAGCAGGGGACAGAGGAACACTGAAGCTTTCTTT
TRBD1 | TRBJ2-7 | . | TRBV5-4 | 16 | CASSLSWDRAPYEQYF | TGTGCCAGCAGCTTATCATGGGACAGGGCCCCCTACGAGCAGTACTTC